Listed below are T cell receptor beta chains from one sample, sequenced in a study of patients and donors after allogeneic stem cell transplantation. MiXCR was run by TCRdb on the RT-PCR reads, yielding one entry per CDR3 protein. The sample holds roughly 940,000 distinct CDR3 sequences; about 20% are singletons and the top ten take roughly 6.4%. The specimen sequenced was blood, either unsorted or a sorted T cell fraction (not recorded which). These receptors were obtained from a human donor who was either an allogeneic HSCT recipient or a stem cell or donor lymphocyte infusion donor (not recorded which). It is not recorded whose cells these are; they may come from a transplant donor. The CDR3 runs from the conserved cysteine through the conserved F or W. The order of the fields is CDR3 DNA, CDR3 protein, clone size, D gene, V gene, J gene. D genes are given only for firm matches. Size is omitted from some rows. Given values are once, few, many or a class for expanded clones.

TGTGCCAGCAGCCAAGGACAGGGGGTTAATTCACCCCTCCACTTT	CASSQGQGVNSPLHF	NA	TRBD1	TRBV3-1	TRBJ1-6
TGTGCCAGCAGCTCTCGGCGGGGACCTTCCTACGAGCAGTACTTC	CASSSRRGPSYEQYF	NA	NA	TRBV7-8	TRBJ2-7
TGTGCCAGCAGCCATAAGCAGTTAGCGGGGTTTTACAATGAGCAGTTCTTC	CASSHKQLAGFYNEQFF	NA	TRBD2	TRBV3-1	TRBJ2-1
TGCAGTGCTAGTCGCGGTCCTAGCACAGATACGCAGTATTTT	CSASRGPSTDTQYF	many	NA	TRBV20-1	TRBJ2-3
TGCGCCAGCAGCTCCGGACAGGGGGGACTCTACGAGCAGTACTTC	CASSSGQGGLYEQYF	few	TRBD1	TRBV5-1	TRBJ2-7
TGTGCCAGCAGTGAAGCTTCCCCACGAATGGAGCAGTACTTC	CASSEASPRMEQYF	NA	NA	TRBV6-1	TRBJ2-7
TGTGCCAGCAGTTACGGGGTTGGAGAAAAACTGTTTTTT	CASSYGVGEKLFF	NA	NA	TRBV6-5	TRBJ1-4
TGCGCCAGCAGCTTGTTCTGGGGAACTGGGGCCAACGTCCTGACTTTC	CASSLFWGTGANVLTF	NA	NA	TRBV5-1	TRBJ2-6
TGTGCCAGCAGTGGCGAGCGGGGGCTGAACACCGGGGAGCTGTTTTTT	CASSGERGLNTGELFF	NA	TRBD2	TRBV2	TRBJ2-2
TGTGCCAGCACGAGTCAGGACGCGAACACCGGGGAGCTGTTTTTT	CASTSQDANTGELFF	few	NA	TRBV7-2	TRBJ2-2
TGTGCCAGTAGTCCCCGGGTAGCGGGCGCCGGGGAGCTGTTTTTT	CASSPRVAGAGELFF	NA	TRBD2	TRBV19	TRBJ2-2
TGTGCCAGCGGGGGACAGCCGGATGGCTACACCTTC	CASGGQPDGYTF	few	TRBD1	TRBV6-5	TRBJ1-2
TGTGCCACCAGTGATCCACAGGGGTCTAGCAATCAGCCCCAGCATTTT	CATSDPQGSSNQPQHF	few	TRBD1	TRBV24-1	TRBJ1-5
TGTGCCAGCAGTTTTAATTCCAGGGCTAACTATGGCTACACCTTC	CASSFNSRANYGYTF	few	NA	TRBV12-3/TRBV12-4	TRBJ1-2
TGCGCCAGCAGCCAAGTGTCTATCCTAGCGGGAGTTTTCTCCTACGAGCAGTACTTC	CASSQVSILAGVFSYEQYF	few	TRBD2	TRBV4-1	TRBJ2-7
TGCAGTGCTAGAGTTTCCCCGACTGCGGATTCACCCCTCCACTTT	CSARVSPTADSPLHF	NA	NA	TRBV20-1	TRBJ1-6
TGCGCCAGCAGCTTGGAGACTAGCGGGAGGGCCACTGAGCAGTTCTTC	CASSLETSGRATEQFF	many	TRBD2	TRBV5-1	TRBJ2-1
TGCGCCAGCAGCCAAGATGTGGACTCGAGAGCCAAAAACATTCAGTACTTC	CASSQDVDSRAKNIQYF	NA	NA	TRBV4-1	TRBJ2-4